Following are 26 T cell receptor beta chains from one sample sequenced in a study of T cells in Graves' hyperthyroidism and ophthalmopathy. Regions amplified from RNA transcripts were the TCR beta CDR3 regions. HTBI primers were employed in a first-round RT-PCR of the TCR CDR3. TCRdb re-analysed the multiplex PCR reads in MiXCR, keeping a single row per CDR3 protein. The data show approximately 510,000 distinct CDR3 sequences, 40% to 50% seen once. The sample consisted of peripheral blood or thyroid tissue (not recorded which). The receptors stem from an adult woman with Graves' disease, either hyperthyroidism or ophthalmopathy (not recorded which).

This clonotype was found many times. This sequence joins TRBV20-1 and TRBJ1-2; 7 bases line up with TRBD1. V lost 5 bases, J lost 4 bases, and 4 bases stayed unmatched. This CDR3 is built from 12 residues. CDR1 and CDR2 (germline): DFQATT, SNEGSKA (reference sequence). The CDR3 is CSAPDRIYGYTF. The CDR3 nucleotides read TGCAGTGCTCCGGACAGGATCTATGGCTACACCTTC.

This chain connects TRBV7-8 to TRBJ1-6; the match to TRBD1 covers 9 bases. The V segment lost 1 base and the J segment 8 bases; nucleotides outside the gene matches: 9. The length of the CDR3 is 17 residues. CDR1 is SGHVS and CDR2 is FQNEAQ in the germline V gene. The CDR3 sequence: CASSLVRDRVVDSPLHF. CDR3 in DNA: TGTGCCAGCAGCTTAGTCCGGGACAGGGTGGTGGATTCACCCCTCCACTTT.

This clonotype has a count of ten or more. The chain uses TRBV12-3 or TRBV12-4 and TRBJ2-5, with D possibly TRBD1 on 5 matching bases. V was trimmed by 4 bases and J by 1 base, leaving 10 bases between them. The CDR3 totals 14 residues. The chain's CDR3 is CASSYDSRQETQYF. The CDR3 nucleotides are TGTGCCAGCAGTTACGACAGTCGCCAAGAGACCCAGTACTTC.

This clonotype is a singleton in its sample. The J gene is TRBJ2-5, the V gene TRBV9; weak D call: TRBD2 (6 bases). V was trimmed by 1 base and J by 5 bases, leaving 18 bases between them. Germline V gives CDR1 SGDLS, CDR2 YYNGEE. The CDR3 has 16 amino acids. CDR3 sequence reads: CASSVSGGGPGETQYF. The DNA for the CDR3 is TGTGCCAGCAGCGTATCTGGGGGAGGACCAGGGGAGACCCAGTACTTC.

The chain is built from TRBV10-3 and TRBJ1-6; 7 bases map to TRBD1. Germline V gene data show CDR1 as ENHRY and CDR2 as SYGVKD. With V trimmed by 2 bases and J by 7 bases, 5 bases remained unmatched. The length of the CDR3 is 15 residues. CDR3 coding DNA: TGTGCCATCAGTGAGCCACAGGGGAACAATTCACCCCTCCACTTT. Its protein product is CAISEPQGNNSPLHF.

This clonotype was observed many times. V gene TRBV7-9 combines with J gene TRBJ1-2; 9 nucleotides match TRBD1. V was pared by 5 bases and J by 8 bases, with 12 bases of the junction left unmatched. The CDR3 has 15 amino acids. The germline V gene encodes CDR1 SEHNR and CDR2 FQNEAQ (reference sequence). CDR3 coding DNA: TGTGCCAGCAGCCCCACAGGGGGCCCTCTAAGGGGCTACACCTTC. Its translation: CASSPTGGPLRGYTF.

This chain joins TRBV29-1 and TRBJ2-7; 8 bases map to TRBD2. The J segment lost 4 bases and the V segment lost 6 bases, leaving 14 bases of the junction unmatched. This CDR3 comprises 15 residues. The germline CDR1 and CDR2 sequences are SQVTM and ANQGSEA. The CDR3 DNA reads as TGCAGCGTCGAAACACCCCGGGAGGGCCTTTACGAGCAGTACTTC. It is translated as CSVETPREGLYEQYF.

The CDR3 coding sequence is TGCAGCGTTGGACGGACGGCAGATGAAAAACTGTTTTTT. It yields the protein CSVGRTADEKLFF. J is TRBJ1-4 and V is TRBV29-1, with D uncertain. The germline V gene has CDR1 SQVTM and CDR2 ANQGSEA. This CDR3 has 13 amino acids. V lost 4 bases and J 6 bases, leaving 12 bases between the germline ends.

J is TRBJ2-2 and V is TRBV20-1; 9 nucleotides match TRBD1. The CDR3 has 15 residues. Germline V CDR1 and CDR2: DFQATT, SNEGSKA (reference sequence). Trimming cost V 2 bases and J 4 bases; bases outside gene matches: 5. The CDR3 DNA reads TGCAGTGCTAGAACAGGGGGCGCGGGCACCGGGGAGCTGTTTTTT. Amino acids: CSARTGGAGTGELFF.

The chain couples TRBV29-1 to TRBJ2-4; D is perhaps TRBD1 (5 bases). Trimming removed 7 bases from V and 2 bases from J, with 9 bases in between. Germline-derived CDR1 and CDR2 are SQVTM and ANQGSEA. The CDR3 consists of 12 residues. Here the CDR3 DNA reads TGCAGCGCCAGGGTAACCAAAAACATTCAGTACTTC. Encoded protein: CSARVTKNIQYF. The complete variable domain, with remaining parts taken from reference TRBV29-1 and TRBJ2-4, reads SAVISQKPSRDICQRGTSLTIQCQVDSQVTMMFWYRQQPGQSLTLIATANQGSEATYESGFVIDKFPISRPNLTFSTLTVSNMSPEDSSIYLCSARVTKNIQYFGAGTRLSVL.

This clonotype was recorded many times. This rearrangement joins TRBV11-2 to TRBJ2-5; D unresolved. The CDR3 is 12 amino acids. The V end lost 1 base, the J end lost 9 bases, and 9 bases lay between the germline ends. CDR1 and CDR2 from the germline V gene are SGHAT and FQNNGV. This chain's CDR3 is CASSLVWGPQYF. The CDR3 coding sequence is TGTGCCAGCAGCTTAGTTTGGGGTCCCCAGTACTTC.

This clonotype was recorded a few times. The chain couples TRBV24-1 to TRBJ1-5; the D gene is possibly TRBD1 (5 bases). CDR3 length: 14 residues. CDR1 is KGHDR and CDR2 is SFDVKD in the germline V gene. Trimming removed 3 bases at V and 5 bases at J, with 10 bases between. The CDR3, as DNA: TGTGCCACCAGTGATACGAGGGGCGATCAGCCCCAGCATTTT. It translates to CATSDTRGDQPQHF.

V usage is TRBV5-1 and J usage is TRBJ2-3; TRBD2 aligns across 7 bases. The trim removed 0 bases at V and 6 bases at J, leaving 4 bases unmatched. This CDR3 has 14 residues. Germline lookup yields CDR1 SGHRS and CDR2 YFSETQ. CDR3 amino acids: CASSLGLAADTQYF. The CDR3 DNA reads as TGCGCCAGCAGCTTGGGGCTAGCGGCGGATACGCAGTATTTT. Supplemented by reference TRBV5-1 and TRBJ2-3, the full variable domain reads KAGVTQTPRYLIKTRGQQVTLSCSPISGHRSVSWYQQTPGQGLQFLFEYFSETQRNKGNFPGRFSGRQFSNSRSEMNVSTLELGDSALYLCASSLGLAADTQYFGPGTRLTVL.

This clonotype was recorded a few times. V gene TRBV29-1 combines with J gene TRBJ1-4; D possibly corresponds to TRBD1 (6 bases). Looked up from germline, CDR1 is SQVTM and CDR2 is ANQGSEA. This CDR3 is built from 14 residues. V dropped 5 bases and J dropped 5 bases, with 15 bases sitting between them. CDR3 sequence: CSVRGAGTNEKLFF. The CDR3 DNA follows: TGCAGCGTTCGTGGAGCAGGGACAAATGAAAAACTGTTTTTT.

This chain uses TRBV4-2 with TRBJ1-4; 7 bases map to TRBD1. J lost 8 bases, V lost 1 base, and 10 bases had no gene match. This CDR3 has 16 residues. CDR1 and CDR2 from the germline V gene are LGHNA and YNFKEQ. CDR3 DNA sequence: TGTGCCAGCAGCCAAGGGACGACAGGGCAAGGCGAAAAACTGTTTTTT. As protein: CASSQGTTGQGEKLFF.

This clonotype was found many times. The V call is TRBV9, the J call TRBJ2-7; D may be TRBD1 or TRBD2 (7 bases each). Between the trimmed V and J ends, which lost 2 bases and 3 bases, there was a span of 15 bases. From germline, CDR1 is SGDLS and CDR2 YYNGEE. The CDR3 consists of 15 residues. CDR3 residues: CASSVGEGQYYEQYF. For the CDR3, the DNA is TGTGCCAGCAGCGTGGGGGAGGGACAGTACTACGAGCAGTACTTC.

At least ten counts were recorded for this clonotype. CDR3 protein: CASSSQGAQPQHF. DNA of the CDR3: TGTGCCAGCAGCAGTCAGGGGGCTCAGCCCCAGCATTTT. The chain employs TRBV7-2 and TRBJ1-5, with TRBD1 matching over 8 bases. V was pared by 5 bases and J by 6 bases, with 3 bases of the junction left unmatched. CDR1 SGHTA and CDR2 FQGNSA come from the germline V gene. This CDR3 is 13 amino acids long.

The rearrangement joins TRBV6-5 to TRBJ1-5; D not resolved. V lost 5 bases to trimming and J lost 7 bases, with 15 bases between them. CDR3 length: 14 residues. Germline V lookup: CDR1 MNHEY, CDR2 SVGAGI. The CDR3: CASSDIGEGQPQHF. Here the CDR3 DNA reads TGTGCCAGCAGTGATATCGGGGAAGGACAGCCCCAGCATTTT.

V is TRBV24-1 and J is TRBJ2-7; no clear D. Germline values: CDR1 KGHDR, CDR2 SFDVKD. The CDR3 length is 13 residues. V lost 4 bases and J lost 4, with 10 bases in between. CDR3 DNA: TGTGCCACCAGTGACAATCAGCGTTACGAGCAGTACTTC. The encoded protein is CATSDNQRYEQYF.

This clonotype occurred many times. The V and J genes are TRBV7-2 and TRBJ1-2; a weak D match, TRBD1 (5 bases). CDR1 SGHTA and CDR2 FQGNSA come from the germline V gene. The CDR3 has 14 residues. V was shortened by 4 bases and J by 2 bases, with 11 bases between the two germline ends. CDR3 sequence: CASSSGTVNYGYTF. CDR3 bases: TGTGCCAGCAGCTCGGGGACGGTGAACTATGGCTACACCTTC.

J is TRBJ1-1 and V is TRBV7-9; TRBD1 aligns across 8 bases. The CDR3 is 16 amino acids. V was pared by 2 bases and J by 8 bases, with 13 bases of the junction left unmatched. The V gene's germline CDR1 is SEHNR and CDR2 FQNEAQ (reference sequence). The CDR3 loop reads CASSLPPTGEVEEAFF. The CDR3 coding sequence is TGTGCCAGCAGCTTACCCCCGACAGGGGAAGTCGAGGAAGCTTTCTTT.

A word on this clonotype: A much more abundant neighbour one base away suggests this may be a read error. The chain links TRBV6-2 or TRBV6-3 to TRBJ1-1; D remains unclear. Germline V CDR1 and CDR2: MNHEY, SVGEGT. The CDR3 loop spans 14 amino acids. This CDR3 is CASMGAGRSPESFF. As DNA, the CDR3 is TGTGCCAGCATGGGAGCGGGCAGAAGTCCTGAATCTTTCTTT.

Turning to this clonotype: Relative to the germline gene, one junction end is altered; a read error may explain this. V usage is TRBV20-1 and J usage is TRBJ1-5; 11 bases map to TRBD1. Germline CDR1 DFQATT, CDR2 SNEGSKA (reference sequence). The CDR3 is made up of 16 amino acids. CDR3 coding DNA: TGCAGTGCTAGAAAGGTGGGGACAGGGGGATATCAGCCCCGGCATTTT. It encodes CSARKVGTGGYQPRHF.

The chain joins TRBV12-3 or TRBV12-4 to TRBJ1-1; 9 bases map to TRBD1. The CDR3 has 14 residues. V dropped 1 base and J dropped 8; count of bases not matched to a gene: 5. CDR3 DNA sequence: TGTGCCAGCAGTTTAGAGGGACAGGGTAAGGAAGCTTTCTTT. Residues: CASSLEGQGKEAFF.

The chain combines TRBV7-2 with TRBJ2-7; tentative D call: TRBD2 (5 bases). The CDR3 runs to 14 residues. V lost 5 bases and J 3 bases, leaving 14 bases between the germline ends. Germline V lookup: CDR1 SGHTA, CDR2 FQGNSA. CDR3 nucleotide sequence: TGTGCCAGCAGCCAACAAATGGGGAGCTACGAGCAGTACTTC. Translating it yields CASSQQMGSYEQYF.

This clonotype has at least ten counts. V gene TRBV11-2 combines with J gene TRBJ2-7; 13 bases map to TRBD2. Germline V gene data show CDR1 as SGHAT and CDR2 as FQNNGV. Trimming at V came to 4 bases and at J to 4 bases, leaving 1 base not matched to a gene. This CDR3 contains 14 residues. CDR3 bases: TGTGCCAGCAGCTGGACTAGCGGGAGATACGAGCAGTACTTC. Amino acids: CASSWTSGRYEQYF.